Sequencing of this T cell receptor beta chain was carried out in a study of CD8 T cells in ankylosing spondylitis. This clonotype was observed many times. The antigen remains unidentified. It was by quantitative 5'-RACE with molecular barcodes that TCR beta libraries were made. MiXCR, applied by TCRdb to the 5' RACE reads, yields one record per CDR3 protein. The table lists about 39,000 distinct CDR3 sequences, about 9.4% of them singletons. V dropped 0 bases and J dropped 3; count of bases not matched to a gene: 4. Germline V gives CDR1 SGHVS, CDR2 FQNEAQ. The CDR3 has 17 amino acids. Study observations and caveats: Reports of some motif variants in reactive arthritis synovial fluid and blood predate this one. The authors reported significant enrichment of disease-linked clones in matched ankylosing spondylitis synovial fluid. What appeared characteristic of ankylosing spondylitis blood was a TCR beta motif of eight highly homologous variants.

The receptor comes from a male donor with ankylosing spondylitis or in good health (not recorded which). The material sequenced was blood, either unsorted or a sorted T cell fraction (not recorded which). V is TRBV7-8 and J is TRBJ2-2; 10 bases are a match to TRBD1. The CDR3 DNA reads as TGTGCCAGCAGCTTAGCGGCGGGGACAGGGGACACCGGGGAGCTGTTTTTT. Its translation: CASSLAAGTGDTGELFF. The entire variable domain, with the rest obtained from reference TRBV7-8 and TRBJ2-2, is as follows: GAGVSQSPRYKVAKRGQDVALRCDPISGHVSLFWYQQALGQGPEFLTYFQNEAQLDKSGLPSDRFFAERPEGSVSTLKIQRTQQEDSAVYLCASSLAAGTGDTGELFFGEGSRLTVL.